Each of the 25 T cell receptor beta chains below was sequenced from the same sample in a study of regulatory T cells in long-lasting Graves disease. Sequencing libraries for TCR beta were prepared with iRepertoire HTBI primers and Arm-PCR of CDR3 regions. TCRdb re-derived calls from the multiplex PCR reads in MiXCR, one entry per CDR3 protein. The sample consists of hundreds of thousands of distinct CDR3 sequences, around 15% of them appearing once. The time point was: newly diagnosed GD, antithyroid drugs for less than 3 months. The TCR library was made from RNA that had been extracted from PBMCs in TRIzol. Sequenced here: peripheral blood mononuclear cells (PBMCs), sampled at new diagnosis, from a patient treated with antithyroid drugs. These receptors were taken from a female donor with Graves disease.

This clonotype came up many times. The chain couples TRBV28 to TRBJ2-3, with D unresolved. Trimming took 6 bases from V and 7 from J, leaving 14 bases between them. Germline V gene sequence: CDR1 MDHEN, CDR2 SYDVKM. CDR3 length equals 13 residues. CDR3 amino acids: CASRPNSDYTQYF. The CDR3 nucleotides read TGTGCCAGCAGGCCCAACTCGGATTATACGCAGTATTTT.

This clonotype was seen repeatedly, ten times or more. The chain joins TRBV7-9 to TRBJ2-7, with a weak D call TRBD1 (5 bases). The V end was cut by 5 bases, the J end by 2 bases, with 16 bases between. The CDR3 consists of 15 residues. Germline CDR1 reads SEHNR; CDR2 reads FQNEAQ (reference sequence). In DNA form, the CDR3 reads TGTGCCAGCAGCACCCGGACAACCTATCCCTACGAGCAGTACTTC. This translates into CASSTRTTYPYEQYF.

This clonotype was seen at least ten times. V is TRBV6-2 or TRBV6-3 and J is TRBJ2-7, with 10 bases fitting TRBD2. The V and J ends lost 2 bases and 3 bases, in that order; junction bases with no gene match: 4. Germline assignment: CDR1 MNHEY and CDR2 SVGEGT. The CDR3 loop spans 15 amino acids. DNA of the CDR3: TGTGCCAGCAGTTACGGGGCTAGCGGGAGCTACGAGCAGTACTTC. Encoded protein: CASSYGASGSYEQYF.

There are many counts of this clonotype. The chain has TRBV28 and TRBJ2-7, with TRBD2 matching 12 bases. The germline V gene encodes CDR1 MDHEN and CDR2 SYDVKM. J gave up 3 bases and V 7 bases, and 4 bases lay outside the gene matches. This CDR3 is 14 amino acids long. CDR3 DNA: TGTGCCAGCATTGCTAGCGGGAGGGTCTACGAGCAGTACTTC. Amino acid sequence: CASIASGRVYEQYF.

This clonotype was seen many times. CDR3 nucleotides: TGCGCCAGCAGTCCAGGCATAGCGGGAGGCACAGATACGCAGTATTTT. Translation gives CASSPGIAGGTDTQYF. This rearrangement joins TRBV4-1 to TRBJ2-3; 9 bases agree with TRBD2. V shed 6 bases and J 1 base; nucleotides not matched to a gene: 8. Germline loops: CDR1 MGHRA, CDR2 YSYEKL. The CDR3 has 16 amino acids.

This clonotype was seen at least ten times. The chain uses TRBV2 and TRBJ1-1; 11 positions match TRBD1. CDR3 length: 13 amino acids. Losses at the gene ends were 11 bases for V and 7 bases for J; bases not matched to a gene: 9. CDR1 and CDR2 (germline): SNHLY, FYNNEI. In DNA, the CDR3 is TGTGCCGGACAGGGGGCGTTAGCGGGTGAAGCTTTCTTT. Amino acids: CAGQGALAGEAFF.

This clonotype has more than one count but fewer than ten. CDR3 in DNA: TGTGCCAGCAGCCAAGGACTCGGGGAGCAGTACTTC. Translated: CASSQGLGEQYF. The chain links TRBV14 to TRBJ2-7; unclear D gene. Germline V lookup: CDR1 SGHDN, CDR2 FVKESK. With 1 base removed from V and 7 bases from J, the gap between germline ends came to 8 bases. This CDR3 comprises 12 residues.

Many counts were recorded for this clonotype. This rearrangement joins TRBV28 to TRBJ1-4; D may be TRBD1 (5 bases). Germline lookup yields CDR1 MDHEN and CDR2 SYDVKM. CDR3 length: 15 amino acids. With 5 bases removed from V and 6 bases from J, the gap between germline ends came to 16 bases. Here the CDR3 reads CASSRPGTGDEKLFF. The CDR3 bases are TGTGCCAGCAGTCGACCCGGGACCGGGGATGAAAAACTGTTTTTT.

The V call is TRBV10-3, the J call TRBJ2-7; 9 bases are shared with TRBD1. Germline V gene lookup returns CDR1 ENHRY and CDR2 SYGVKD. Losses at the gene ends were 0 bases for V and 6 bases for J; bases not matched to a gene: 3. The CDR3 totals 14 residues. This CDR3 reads CAISESGTGREQYF. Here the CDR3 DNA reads TGTGCCATCAGTGAGTCCGGGACAGGGCGCGAGCAGTACTTC.

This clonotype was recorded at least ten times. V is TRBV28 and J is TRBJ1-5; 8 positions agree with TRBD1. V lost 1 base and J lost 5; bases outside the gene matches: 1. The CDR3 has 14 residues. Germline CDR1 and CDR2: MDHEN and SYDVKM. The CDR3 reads CASSLSGGDQPQHF. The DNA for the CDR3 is TGTGCCAGCAGTTTATCAGGGGGCGATCAGCCCCAGCATTTT.

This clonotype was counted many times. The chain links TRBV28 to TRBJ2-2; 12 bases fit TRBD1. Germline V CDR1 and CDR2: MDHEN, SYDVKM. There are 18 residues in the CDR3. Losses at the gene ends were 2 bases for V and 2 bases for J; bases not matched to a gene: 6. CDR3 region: CASSLAGQGAPNTGELFF. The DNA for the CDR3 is TGTGCCAGCAGTTTAGCGGGACAGGGGGCCCCTAACACCGGGGAGCTGTTTTTT.

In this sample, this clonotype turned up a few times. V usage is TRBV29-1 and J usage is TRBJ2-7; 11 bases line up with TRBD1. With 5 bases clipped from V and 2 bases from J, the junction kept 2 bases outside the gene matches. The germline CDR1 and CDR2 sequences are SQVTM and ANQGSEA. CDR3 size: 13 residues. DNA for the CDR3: TGCAGCGTTAGGACAGGGGGCCCCTACGAGCAGTACTTC. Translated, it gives CSVRTGGPYEQYF.

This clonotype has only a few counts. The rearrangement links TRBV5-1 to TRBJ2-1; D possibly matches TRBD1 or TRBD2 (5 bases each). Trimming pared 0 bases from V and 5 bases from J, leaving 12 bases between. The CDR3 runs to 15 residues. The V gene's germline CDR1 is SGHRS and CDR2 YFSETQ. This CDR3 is CASSLGGGDDNEQFF. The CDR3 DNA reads TGCGCCAGCAGCTTGGGTGGGGGAGACGACAATGAGCAGTTCTTC.

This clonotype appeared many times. DNA for the CDR3: TGTGCCAGCAGCCCCGGACTAGGAGAGTTCTTC. Protein product: CASSPGLGEFF. This chain connects TRBV7-9 to TRBJ2-1, with TRBD2 matching over 7 bases. V was clipped by 5 bases and J by 14 bases; unmatched bases: 6. This CDR3 is 11 amino acids long. Germline CDR1 is SEHNR and CDR2 is FQNEAQ (reference sequence).

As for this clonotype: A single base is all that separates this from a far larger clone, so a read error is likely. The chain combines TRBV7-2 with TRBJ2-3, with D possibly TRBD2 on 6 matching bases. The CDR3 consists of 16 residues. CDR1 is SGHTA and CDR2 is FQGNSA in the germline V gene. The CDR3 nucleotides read TGTGCCTGCAGCTCCCCCACCGGGACTCAGACAGATACGCAGTATTTT. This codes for CACSSPTGTQTDTQYF.

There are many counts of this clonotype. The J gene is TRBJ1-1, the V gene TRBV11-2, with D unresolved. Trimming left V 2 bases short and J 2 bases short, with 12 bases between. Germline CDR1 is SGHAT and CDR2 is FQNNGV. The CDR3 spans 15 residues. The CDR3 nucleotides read TGTGCCAGCAGCTTATCACCGGCGACCAACACTGAAGCTTTCTTT. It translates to CASSLSPATNTEAFF.

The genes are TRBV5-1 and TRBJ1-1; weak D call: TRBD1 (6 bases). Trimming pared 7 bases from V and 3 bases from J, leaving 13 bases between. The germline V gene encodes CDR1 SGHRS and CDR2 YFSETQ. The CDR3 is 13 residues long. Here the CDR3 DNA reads TGCGCCAGCGGGCGAGGGGGAGACACTGAAGCTTTCTTT. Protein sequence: CASGRGGDTEAFF.

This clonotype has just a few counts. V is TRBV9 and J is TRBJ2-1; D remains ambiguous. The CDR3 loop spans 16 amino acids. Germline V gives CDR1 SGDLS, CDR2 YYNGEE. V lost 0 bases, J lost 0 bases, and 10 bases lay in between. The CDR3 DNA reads TGTGCCAGCAGCGTAGAGGTAGAGAGCTCCTACAATGAGCAGTTCTTC. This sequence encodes CASSVEVESSYNEQFF.

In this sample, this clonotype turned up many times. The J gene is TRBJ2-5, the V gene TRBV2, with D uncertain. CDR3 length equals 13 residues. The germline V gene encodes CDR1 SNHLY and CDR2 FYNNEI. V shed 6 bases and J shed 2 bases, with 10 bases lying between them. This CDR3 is CASSWDVQETQYF. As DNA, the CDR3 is TGTGCCAGCAGCTGGGATGTTCAAGAGACCCAGTACTTC. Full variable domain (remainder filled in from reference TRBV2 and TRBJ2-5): EPEVTQTPSHQVTQMGQEVILRCVPISNHLYFYWYRQILGQKVEFLVSFYNNEISEKSEIFDDQFSVERPDGSNFTLKIRSTKLEDSAMYFCASSWDVQETQYFGPGTRLLVL.

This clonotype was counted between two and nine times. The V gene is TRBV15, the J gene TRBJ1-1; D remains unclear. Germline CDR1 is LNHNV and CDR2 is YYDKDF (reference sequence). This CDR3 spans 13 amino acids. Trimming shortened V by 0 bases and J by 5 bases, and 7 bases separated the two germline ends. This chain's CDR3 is CATSRDRKTEAFF. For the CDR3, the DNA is TGTGCCACCAGCAGAGATCGAAAGACTGAAGCTTTCTTT.

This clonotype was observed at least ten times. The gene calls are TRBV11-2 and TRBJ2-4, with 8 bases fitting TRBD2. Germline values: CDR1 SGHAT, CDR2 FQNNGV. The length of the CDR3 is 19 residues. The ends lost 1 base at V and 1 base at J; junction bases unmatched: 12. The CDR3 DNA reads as TGTGCCAGCAGCTTAGGTCGATCAGCGGGAGATGTGGCCAAAAACATTCAGTACTTC. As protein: CASSLGRSAGDVAKNIQYF. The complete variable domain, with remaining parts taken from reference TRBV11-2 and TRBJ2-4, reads EAGVAQSPRYKIIEKRQSVAFWCNPISGHATLYWYQQILGQGPKLLIQFQNNGVVDDSQLPKDRFSAERLKGVDSTLKIQPAKLEDSAVYLCASSLGRSAGDVAKNIQYFGAGTRLSVL.

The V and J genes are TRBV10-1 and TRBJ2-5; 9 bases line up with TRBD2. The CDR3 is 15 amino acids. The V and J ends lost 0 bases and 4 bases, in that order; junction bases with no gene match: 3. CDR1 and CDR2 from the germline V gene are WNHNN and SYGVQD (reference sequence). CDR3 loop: CASSESSGGLETQYF. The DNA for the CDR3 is TGCGCCAGCAGTGAGTCTAGCGGGGGCCTAGAGACCCAGTACTTC.

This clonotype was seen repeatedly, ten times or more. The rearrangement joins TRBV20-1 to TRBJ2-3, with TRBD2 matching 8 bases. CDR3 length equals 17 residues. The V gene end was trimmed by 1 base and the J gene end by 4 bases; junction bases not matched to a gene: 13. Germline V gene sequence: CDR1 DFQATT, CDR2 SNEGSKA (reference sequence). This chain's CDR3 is CSARVARPGGPSDTQYF. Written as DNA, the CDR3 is TGCAGTGCTAGAGTAGCCCGCCCGGGAGGGCCTTCAGATACGCAGTATTTT.

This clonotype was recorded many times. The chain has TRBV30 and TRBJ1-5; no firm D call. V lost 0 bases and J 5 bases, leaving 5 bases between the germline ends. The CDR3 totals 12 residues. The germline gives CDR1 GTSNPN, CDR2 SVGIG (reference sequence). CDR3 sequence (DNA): TGTGCCTGGAGTGTTTCCTATCAGCCCCAGCATTTT. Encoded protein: CAWSVSYQPQHF.

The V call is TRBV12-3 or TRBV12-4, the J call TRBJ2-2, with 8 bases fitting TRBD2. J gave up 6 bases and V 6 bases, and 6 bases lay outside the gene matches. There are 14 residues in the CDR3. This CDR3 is CASSGTGRAGELFF. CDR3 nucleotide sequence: TGTGCCAGCAGCGGAACCGGGAGGGCCGGGGAGCTGTTTTTT.